This entry features one TCR beta chain sequence. The antigen remains unidentified. The data derive from a study of CD8+ T cells in alopecia areata. Extraction of RNA preceded its reverse transcription into cDNA, which served as the sequencing template. Here immunoSEQ multiplex PCR was the method, and the copy in TCRdb shows in-frame clones only, minus some. The sample has some 150,000 clones, 40% to 60% seen once. Study-wide results and caveats: More clonal than normal scalp was lesional scalp, particularly alopecia totalis/universalis.

The sample was CD8+ T cells sorted from blood, taken at week 0. The TCR was taken from a human donor with alopecia areata.

The CDR3 region is CASSPGGFTDTQYF. In DNA form, the CDR3 reads TGTGCCAGCTCACCAGGGGGCTTCACAGATACGCAGTATTTT. The chain is built from TRBV11-2 and TRBJ2-3, with 8 bases fitting TRBD1. V shed 8 bases, J shed 2 bases, and the junction held 6 bases outside the gene matches. The CDR3 has 14 amino acids. The germline gives CDR1 SGHAT, CDR2 FQNNGV. Using reference TRBV11-2 and TRBJ2-3 for the parts outside the CDR3, the full variable domain is EAGVAQSPRYKIIEKRQSVAFWCNPISGHATLYWYQQILGQGPKLLIQFQNNGVVDDSQLPKDRFSAERLKGVDSTLKIQPAKLEDSAVYLCASSPGGFTDTQYFGPGTRLTVL.